This TCR beta chain comes out of a study of blood T cell repertoires in COVID-19. The CDR3 extends over 14 amino acids. Germline V gives CDR1 GTSNPN, CDR2 SVGIG (reference sequence). Between the trimmed V and J ends, which lost 0 bases and 5 bases, there was a span of 8 bases. The repertoire was sequenced with immunoSEQ multiplex PCR; TCRdb's copy has only in-frame clones and lacks some. The sample yields under 300,000 clones, nearly 85% seen once. This receptor was taken from a human donor in a cohort sampled during active COVID-19. The chain links TRBV30 to TRBJ1-6, with D maybe TRBD1 (5 bases). The sample consisted of peripheral blood. The CDR3 region has the DNA TGTGCCTGGAGTGTAGGGGCGAATAATTCACCCCTCCACTTT. Protein sequence: CAWSVGANNSPLHF.